These 8 T cell receptor beta chains were all obtained from the same sample, sequenced in a study of human T cells and chemical hapten exposure. Indicated time point: patch test 1, 2 weeks after DPC sensitization. This sample's treatment: therapeutic diphenylcyclopropenone sensitization with weekly scalp DPC. TCRdb called the RACE reads again in MiXCR, with one record for every CDR3 protein. The table includes approximately 350,000 distinct CDR3 sequences, approximately 6.3% detected once. The sample here was whole blood, taken in connection with sensitization to the hapten diphenylcyclopropenone (DPC). The receptors come from a young woman with alopecia areata. Some clones in this sample may be carry-over from other donors' samples.

This clonotype came up many times. The rearrangement joins TRBV6-5 to TRBJ2-1; 12 bases match TRBD2. Unmatched junction bases numbered 9, after V lost 4 bases and J lost 2 bases. This CDR3 is built from 18 residues. The germline CDR1 and CDR2 sequences are MNHEY and SVGAGI. The CDR3 here is CASSFSGLAGSTYNEQFF. The DNA for the CDR3 is TGTGCCAGCAGTTTTTCAGGACTAGCGGGGTCAACCTACAATGAGCAGTTCTTC.

The chain recombines TRBV2 with TRBJ1-5; 8 bases align to TRBD1. The CDR3 covers 14 residues. CDR1 is SNHLY and CDR2 is FYNNEI in the germline V gene. The J segment lost 3 bases and the V segment lost 5 bases, leaving 3 bases of the junction unmatched. The CDR3 nucleotides are TGTGCCAGCAGTCCGACAGGGGCCAATCAGCCCCAGCATTTT. Encoded protein: CASSPTGANQPQHF.

This clonotype was observed many times. This chain links TRBV3-1 with TRBJ2-7; D is possibly TRBD1 (6 bases). The CDR3 is made up of 17 amino acids. Looked up from germline, CDR1 is LGHDT and CDR2 is YNNKEL (reference sequence). V was pared by 0 bases and J by 4 bases, with 19 bases between. CDR3 nucleotide sequence: TGTGCCAGCAGCCAAGAAGGTTGGGCAGGGGCGTCGTACGAGCAGTACTTC. This translates into CASSQEGWAGASYEQYF.

The chain couples TRBV7-6 to TRBJ2-7; possibly TRBD2 for D (5 bases). Trimming stripped 1 base from V and 3 bases from J, with 7 bases between. The CDR3 runs to 13 residues. Germline V gene sequence: CDR1 SGHVS, CDR2 FNYEAQ. DNA for the CDR3: TGTGCCAGCAGCTTAGAGGCGGGCTACGAGCAGTACTTC. It codes for CASSLEAGYEQYF.

A note on this clonotype: A much larger clone differs from this one at a single base, so this may be a read error. This chain joins TRBV7-8 and TRBJ2-1; possibly TRBD2 for D (6 bases). The CDR3 is made up of 18 amino acids. Trimming stripped 2 bases from V and 0 bases from J, with 17 bases between. Germline CDR1 is SGHVS and CDR2 is FQNEAQ. CDR3 in DNA: TGTGCCAGCAGCTTATATGTCACTAGCTGGGGCTCCTACAATGAGCAGTTCTTC. It is translated as CASSLYVTSWGSYNEQFF.

The chain links TRBV10-3 to TRBJ1-4; tentative D call: TRBD1 (5 bases). V lost 0 bases and J lost 5, with 13 bases in between. Germline V CDR1 and CDR2: ENHRY, SYGVKD. This CDR3 is 16 amino acids long. The CDR3 coding sequence is TGTGCCATCAGTGAGTCCCCGGGACGGCCAAATGAAAAACTGTTTTTT. It is translated as CAISESPGRPNEKLFF.

This clonotype was found a few times. This chain links TRBV6-5 with TRBJ1-1, with D perhaps TRBD1 (5 bases). Germline V gives CDR1 MNHEY, CDR2 SVGAGI. The CDR3 consists of 14 residues. V lost 7 bases to trimming and J lost 0 bases, with 12 bases between them. The CDR3 sequence is CASNQDSMNTEAFF. CDR3 bases: TGTGCCAGCAATCAAGACAGCATGAACACTGAAGCTTTCTTT.

The V and J genes are TRBV6-2 or TRBV6-3 and TRBJ2-3; 11 bases line up with TRBD2. V lost 1 base and J lost 2; bases outside the gene matches: 8. Germline CDR1 reads MNHEY; CDR2 reads SVGEGT. The CDR3 extends over 18 amino acids. The CDR3, as DNA: TGTGCCAGCAGTTACTTATTAGCGGGGGGGACAATCACAGATACGCAGTATTTT. It translates to CASSYLLAGGTITDTQYF.